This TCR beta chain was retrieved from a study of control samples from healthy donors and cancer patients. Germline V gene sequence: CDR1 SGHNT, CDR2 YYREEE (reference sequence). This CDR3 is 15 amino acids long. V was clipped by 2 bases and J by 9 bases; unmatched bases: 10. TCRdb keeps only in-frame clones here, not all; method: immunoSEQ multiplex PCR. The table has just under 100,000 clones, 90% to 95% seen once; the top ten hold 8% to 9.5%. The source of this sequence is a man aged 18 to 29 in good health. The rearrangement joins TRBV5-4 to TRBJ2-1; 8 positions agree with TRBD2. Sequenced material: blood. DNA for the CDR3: TGTGCCAGCAGCTTAGCGGGGGTCAGGGCCACTGAGCAGTTCTTC. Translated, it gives CASSLAGVRATEQFF.